Described below is a single T cell receptor (beta chain) sequence and its context. Trimming shortened V by 4 bases and J by 6 bases, and 19 bases separated the two germline ends. The germline V gene encodes CDR1 MNHGY and CDR2 SVAAGI. The CDR3 has 16 amino acids. These data are taken from a study of T cells in Graves' hyperthyroidism and ophthalmopathy. Amplified TCR beta CDR3 regions came from RNA transcripts. An initial round of RT-PCR targeting the TCR CDR3 relied on the HTBI primer set. MiXCR, applied by TCRdb to the multiplex PCR reads, yields one record per CDR3 protein. The table has 400,000 to 550,000 distinct CDR3 sequences, approximately 15% seen once.

Sequencing input: blood. The receptor comes from a woman aged 18-29 years with Graves' hyperthyroidism. This chain links TRBV6-9 with TRBJ1-5; tentatively, D is TRBD1 (6 bases). CDR3 DNA: TGTGCCAGCAGTTTTGGTGGGGGGCAGGCGGGTCAGCCCCAGCATTTT. Translating gives CASSFGGGQAGQPQHF.